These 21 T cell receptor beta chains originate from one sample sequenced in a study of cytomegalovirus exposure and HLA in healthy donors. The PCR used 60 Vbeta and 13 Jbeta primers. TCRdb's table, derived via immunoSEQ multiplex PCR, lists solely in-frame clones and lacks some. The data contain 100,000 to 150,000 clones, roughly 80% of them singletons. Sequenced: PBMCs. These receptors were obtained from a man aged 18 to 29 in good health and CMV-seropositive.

The CDR3 region has the DNA TGTGCCAGCAGTGCCGCCCGACAGGGTTTGGGCTATGGCTACACCTTC. Protein: CASSAARQGLGYGYTF. The chain has TRBV6-4 and TRBJ1-2; TRBD1 matches at 7 bases. This CDR3 region has 16 residues. V lost 4 bases, J lost 4 bases, and 12 bases stayed unmatched. CDR1 and CDR2 from the germline V gene are MRHNA and SNTAGT.

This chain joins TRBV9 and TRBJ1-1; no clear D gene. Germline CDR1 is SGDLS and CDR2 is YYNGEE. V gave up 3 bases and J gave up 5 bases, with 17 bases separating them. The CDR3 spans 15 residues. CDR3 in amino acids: CASSAEHRGNTEAFF. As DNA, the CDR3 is TGTGCCAGCAGCGCGGAACACAGAGGGAATACTGAAGCTTTCTTT.

Here the CDR3 DNA reads TGTGCCAGCAGTGAGACTAGCGGGAGGGCTTCTTACGAGCAGTACTTC. As protein: CASSETSGRASYEQYF. J is TRBJ2-7 and V is TRBV28; TRBD2 matches at 14 bases. Per the germline V gene, CDR1 is MDHEN and CDR2 is SYDVKM. The CDR3 is 16 residues long. Trimming at V came to 5 bases and at J to 4 bases, leaving 7 bases not matched to a gene.

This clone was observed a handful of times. CDR3 sequence (DNA): TGTGCCAGCCCAATCCTATACAGGGGCTCCCAGGGGTACAATGAGCAGTTCTTC. Its protein is CASPILYRGSQGYNEQFF. This chain uses TRBV27 with TRBJ2-1, with 7 bases aligning to TRBD1. Trimming removed 8 bases from V and 4 bases from J; junction bases left unmatched: 20. CDR3 size: 18 residues. The germline V gene has CDR1 MNHEY and CDR2 SMNVEV (reference sequence).

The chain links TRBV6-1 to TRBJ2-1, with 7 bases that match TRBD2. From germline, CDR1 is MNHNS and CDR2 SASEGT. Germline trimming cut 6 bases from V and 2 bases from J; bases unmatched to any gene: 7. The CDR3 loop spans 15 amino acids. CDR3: CASRLAAEPYNEQFF. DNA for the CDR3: TGTGCCAGCAGGCTAGCGGCCGAGCCCTACAATGAGCAGTTCTTC.

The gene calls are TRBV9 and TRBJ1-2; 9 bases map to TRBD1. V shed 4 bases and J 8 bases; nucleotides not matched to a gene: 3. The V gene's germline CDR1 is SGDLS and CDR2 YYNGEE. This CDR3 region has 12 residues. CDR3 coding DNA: TGTGCCAGCAGCCCAACAGGGGGCGGCTACACCTTC. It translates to CASSPTGGGYTF.

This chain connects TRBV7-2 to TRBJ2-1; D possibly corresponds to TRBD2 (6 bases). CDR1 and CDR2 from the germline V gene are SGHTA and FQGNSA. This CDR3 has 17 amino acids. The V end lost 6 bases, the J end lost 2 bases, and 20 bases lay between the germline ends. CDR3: CASSLVAALAAYNEQFF. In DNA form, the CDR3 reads TGTGCCAGCAGTCTTGTTGCCGCCTTAGCGGCCTACAATGAGCAGTTCTTC.

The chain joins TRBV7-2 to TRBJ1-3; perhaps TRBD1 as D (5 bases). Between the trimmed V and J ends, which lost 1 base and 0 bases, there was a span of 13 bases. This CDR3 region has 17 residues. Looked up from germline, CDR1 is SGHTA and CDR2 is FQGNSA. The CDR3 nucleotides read TGTGCCAGCAGCTTAGGTGCGGGACTCTACTCTGGAAACACCATATATTTT. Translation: CASSLGAGLYSGNTIYF.

CDR3 protein: CASSPLSGRNNEQFF. CDR3 in DNA: TGTGCCAGCAGCCCTCTTAGCGGGAGGAACAATGAGCAGTTCTTC. The chain is built from TRBV11-2 and TRBJ2-1; 10 bases line up with TRBD2. V shed 5 bases, J shed 5 bases, and the junction held 6 bases outside the gene matches. The CDR3 runs 15 residues. The germline V gene has CDR1 SGHAT and CDR2 FQNNGV. Combining the CDR3 with reference TRBV11-2 and TRBJ2-1 gives the whole variable domain EAGVAQSPRYKIIEKRQSVAFWCNPISGHATLYWYQQILGQGPKLLIQFQNNGVVDDSQLPKDRFSAERLKGVDSTLKIQPAKLEDSAVYLCASSPLSGRNNEQFFGPGTRLTVL.

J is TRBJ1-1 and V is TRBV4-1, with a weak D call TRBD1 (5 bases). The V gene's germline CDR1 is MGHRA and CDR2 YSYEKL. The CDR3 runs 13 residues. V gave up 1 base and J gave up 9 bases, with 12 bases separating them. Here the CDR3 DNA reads TGCGCCAGCAGCCAAGCGTGGACAATTAAAGCTTTCTTT. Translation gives CASSQAWTIKAFF.

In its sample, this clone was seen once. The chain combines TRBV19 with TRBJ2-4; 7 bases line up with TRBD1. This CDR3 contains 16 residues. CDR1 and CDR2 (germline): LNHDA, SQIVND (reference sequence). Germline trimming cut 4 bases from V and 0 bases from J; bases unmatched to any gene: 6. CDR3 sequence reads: CASSTVDRIAKNIQYF. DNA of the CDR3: TGTGCCAGTAGTACCGTGGACAGGATAGCCAAAAACATTCAGTACTTC. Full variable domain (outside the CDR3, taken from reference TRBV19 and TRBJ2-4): DGGITQSPKYLFRKEGQNVTLSCEQNLNHDAMYWYRQDPGQGLRLIYYSQIVNDFQKGDIAEGYSVSREKKESFPLTVTSAQKNPTAFYLCASSTVDRIAKNIQYFGAGTRLSVL.

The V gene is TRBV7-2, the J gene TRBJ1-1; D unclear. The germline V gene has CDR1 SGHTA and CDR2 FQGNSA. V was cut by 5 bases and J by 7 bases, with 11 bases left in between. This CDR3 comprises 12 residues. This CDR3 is CASSIYVSEAFF. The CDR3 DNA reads TGTGCCAGCAGCATATATGTCAGTGAAGCTTTCTTT. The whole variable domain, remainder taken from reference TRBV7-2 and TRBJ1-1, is GAGVSQSPSNKVTEKGKDVELRCDPISGHTALYWYRQSLGQGLEFLIYFQGNSAPDKSGLPSDRFSAERTGGSVSTLTIQRTQQEDSAVYLCASSIYVSEAFFGQGTRLTVV.

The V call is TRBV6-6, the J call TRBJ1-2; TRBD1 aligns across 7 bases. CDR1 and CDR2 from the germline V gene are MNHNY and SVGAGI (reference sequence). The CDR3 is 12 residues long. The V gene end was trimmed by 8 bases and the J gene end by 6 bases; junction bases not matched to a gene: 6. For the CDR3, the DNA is TGTGCCAGCGCAAACAGGGGAAATGGCTACACCTTC. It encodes CASANRGNGYTF.

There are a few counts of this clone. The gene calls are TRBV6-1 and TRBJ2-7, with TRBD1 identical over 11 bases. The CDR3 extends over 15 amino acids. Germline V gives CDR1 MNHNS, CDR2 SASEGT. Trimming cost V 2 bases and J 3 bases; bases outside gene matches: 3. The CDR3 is CASSEKGTGGYEQYF. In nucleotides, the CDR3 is TGTGCCAGCAGTGAAAAAGGGACAGGGGGCTACGAGCAGTACTTC.

The CDR3: CASSLGTAQETQYF. The CDR3 DNA is TGTGCCAGCAGCTTGGGGACAGCTCAAGAGACCCAGTACTTC. The chain is built from TRBV5-6 and TRBJ2-5, with D perhaps TRBD1 (6 bases). The CDR3 spans 14 residues. CDR1 and CDR2 (germline): SGHDT, YYEEEE. The V end was cut by 0 bases, the J end by 2 bases, with 8 bases between.

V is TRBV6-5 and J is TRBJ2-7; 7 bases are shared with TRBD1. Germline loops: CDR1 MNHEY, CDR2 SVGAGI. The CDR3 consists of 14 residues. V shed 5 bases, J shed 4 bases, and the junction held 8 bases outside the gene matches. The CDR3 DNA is TGTGCCAGCAGTCAGGGGACAGCCAAATACGAGCAGTACTTC. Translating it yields CASSQGTAKYEQYF.

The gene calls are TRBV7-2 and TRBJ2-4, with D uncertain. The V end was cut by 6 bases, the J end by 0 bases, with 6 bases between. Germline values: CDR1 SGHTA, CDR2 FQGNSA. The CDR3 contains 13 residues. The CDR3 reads CASSYLAKNIQYF. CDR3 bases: TGTGCCAGCAGTTATTTAGCCAAAAACATTCAGTACTTC.

In DNA form, the CDR3 reads TGTGCCAGCAGTGGGAGGACTCCAGCGGGGGCCTACGAGCAGTACTTC. Its protein is CASSGRTPAGAYEQYF. The rearrangement links TRBV27 to TRBJ2-7; 8 nucleotides match TRBD2. The germline V gene has CDR1 MNHEY and CDR2 SMNVEV (reference sequence). This CDR3 contains 16 residues. Germline trimming cut 5 bases from V and 2 bases from J; bases unmatched to any gene: 11.

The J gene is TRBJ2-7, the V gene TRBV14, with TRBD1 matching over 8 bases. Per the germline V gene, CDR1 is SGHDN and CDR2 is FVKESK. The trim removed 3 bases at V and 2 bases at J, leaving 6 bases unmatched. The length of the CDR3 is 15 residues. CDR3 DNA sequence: TGTGCCAGCAGCCACGACAGGGGACTTACCTACGAGCAGTACTTC. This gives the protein CASSHDRGLTYEQYF. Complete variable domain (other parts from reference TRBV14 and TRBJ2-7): EAGVTQFPSHSVIEKGQTVTLRCDPISGHDNLYWYRRVMGKEIKFLLHFVKESKQDESGMPNNRFLAERTGGTYSTLKVQPAELEDSGVYFCASSHDRGLTYEQYFGPGTRLTVT.

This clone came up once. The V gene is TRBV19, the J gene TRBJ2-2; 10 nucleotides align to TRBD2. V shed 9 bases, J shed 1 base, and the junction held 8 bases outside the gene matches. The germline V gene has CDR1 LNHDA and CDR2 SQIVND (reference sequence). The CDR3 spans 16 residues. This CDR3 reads CASLNSGGKNTGELFF. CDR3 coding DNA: TGTGCCAGCTTGAATAGCGGGGGGAAGAACACCGGGGAGCTGTTTTTT.

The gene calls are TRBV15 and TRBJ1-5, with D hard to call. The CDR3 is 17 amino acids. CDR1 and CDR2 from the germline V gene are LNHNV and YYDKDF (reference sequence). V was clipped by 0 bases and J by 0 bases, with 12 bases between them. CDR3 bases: TGTGCCACCAGCAGAGAGGGTGGGCGGGTTAGCAATCAGCCCCAGCATTTT. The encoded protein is CATSREGGRVSNQPQHF.